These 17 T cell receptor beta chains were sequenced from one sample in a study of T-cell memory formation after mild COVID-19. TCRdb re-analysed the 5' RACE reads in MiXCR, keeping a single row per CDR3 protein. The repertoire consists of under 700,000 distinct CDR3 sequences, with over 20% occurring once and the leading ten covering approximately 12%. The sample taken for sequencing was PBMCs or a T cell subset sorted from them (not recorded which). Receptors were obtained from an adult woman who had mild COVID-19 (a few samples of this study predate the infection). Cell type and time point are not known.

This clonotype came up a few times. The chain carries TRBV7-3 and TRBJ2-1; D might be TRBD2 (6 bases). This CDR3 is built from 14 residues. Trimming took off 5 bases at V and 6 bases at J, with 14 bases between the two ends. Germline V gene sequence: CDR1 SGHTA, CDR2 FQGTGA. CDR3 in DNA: TGTGCCAGCAGCCCTGAGGTAGCGGCCAATGAGCAGTTCTTC. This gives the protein CASSPEVAANEQFF.

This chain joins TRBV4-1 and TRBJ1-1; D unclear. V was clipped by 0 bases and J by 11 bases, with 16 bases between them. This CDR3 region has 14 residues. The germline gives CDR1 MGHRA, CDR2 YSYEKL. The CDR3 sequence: CASSQDSGQKDAFF. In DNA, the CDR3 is TGCGCCAGCAGCCAAGATAGCGGTCAGAAGGACGCTTTCTTT.

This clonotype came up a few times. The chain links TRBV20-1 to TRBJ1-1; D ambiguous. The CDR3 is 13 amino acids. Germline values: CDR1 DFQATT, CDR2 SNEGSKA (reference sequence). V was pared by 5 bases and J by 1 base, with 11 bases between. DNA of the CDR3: TGCAGTGCTGGGGAGGCTAGGAACACTGAAGCTTTCTTT. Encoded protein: CSAGEARNTEAFF.

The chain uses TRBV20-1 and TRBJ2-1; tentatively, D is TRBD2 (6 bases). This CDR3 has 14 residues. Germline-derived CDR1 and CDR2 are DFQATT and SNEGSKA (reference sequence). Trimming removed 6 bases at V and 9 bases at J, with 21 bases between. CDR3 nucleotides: TGCAGTGCCACTCCATCGGGGACTTCACCTGAGCAGTTCTTC. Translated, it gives CSATPSGTSPEQFF.

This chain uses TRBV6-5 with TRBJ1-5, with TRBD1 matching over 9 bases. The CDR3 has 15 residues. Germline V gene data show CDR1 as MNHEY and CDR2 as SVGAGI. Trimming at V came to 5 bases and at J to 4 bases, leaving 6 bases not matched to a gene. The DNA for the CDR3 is TGTGCCAGCAGTCCCGGGACAGGGAAGAATCAGCCCCAGCATTTT. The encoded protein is CASSPGTGKNQPQHF.

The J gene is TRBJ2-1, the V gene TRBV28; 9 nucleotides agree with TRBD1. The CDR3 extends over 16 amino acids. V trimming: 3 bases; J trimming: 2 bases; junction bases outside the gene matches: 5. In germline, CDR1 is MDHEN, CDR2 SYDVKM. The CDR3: CASSLRGTGPYNEQFF. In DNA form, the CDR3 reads TGTGCCAGCAGTTTGAGAGGGACAGGGCCCTACAATGAGCAGTTCTTC.

CDR3 amino acids: CASSWSNYGYTF. Here the CDR3 DNA reads TGTGCCAGCAGTTGGTCAAACTATGGCTACACCTTC. The rearrangement joins TRBV14 to TRBJ1-2; D is unresolved. Trimming stripped 6 bases from V and 2 bases from J, with 7 bases between. This CDR3 is built from 12 residues. CDR1 and CDR2 from the germline V gene are SGHDN and FVKESK.

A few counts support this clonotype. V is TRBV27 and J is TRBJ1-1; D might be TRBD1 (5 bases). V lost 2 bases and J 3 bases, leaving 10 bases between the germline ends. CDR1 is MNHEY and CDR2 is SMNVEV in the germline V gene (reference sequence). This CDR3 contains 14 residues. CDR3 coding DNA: TGTGCCAGCAGTTTAAGGTGGGGGGACACTGAAGCTTTCTTT. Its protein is CASSLRWGDTEAFF.

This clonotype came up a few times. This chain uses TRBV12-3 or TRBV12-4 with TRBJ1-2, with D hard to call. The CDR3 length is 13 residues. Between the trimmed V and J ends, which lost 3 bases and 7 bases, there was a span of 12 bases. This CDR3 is CASSFLEGSGYTF. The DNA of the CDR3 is TGTGCCAGCAGTTTTTTGGAAGGGTCTGGCTACACCTTC.

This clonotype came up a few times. Here the CDR3 DNA reads TGTGCCAGCACGACAGGGACTAACACCGGGGAGCTGTTTTTT. It is translated as CASTTGTNTGELFF. The chain links TRBV12-3 or TRBV12-4 to TRBJ2-2; D might be TRBD1 (7 bases). This CDR3 has 14 amino acids. V was trimmed by 7 bases and J by 2 bases, leaving 11 bases between them.

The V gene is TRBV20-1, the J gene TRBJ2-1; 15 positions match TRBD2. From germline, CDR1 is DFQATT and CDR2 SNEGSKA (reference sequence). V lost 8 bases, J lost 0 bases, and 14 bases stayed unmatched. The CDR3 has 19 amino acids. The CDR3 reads CSNKRTSGRAVISYNEQFF. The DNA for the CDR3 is TGCAGTAACAAGCGGACTAGCGGGAGGGCAGTGATCTCCTACAATGAGCAGTTCTTC.

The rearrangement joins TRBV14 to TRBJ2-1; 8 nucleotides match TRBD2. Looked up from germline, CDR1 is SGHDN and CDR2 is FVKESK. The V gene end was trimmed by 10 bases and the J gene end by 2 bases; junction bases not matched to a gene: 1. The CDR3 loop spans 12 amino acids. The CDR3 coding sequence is TGTGCCACGGGACTAGCCTACAATGAGCAGTTCTTC. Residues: CATGLAYNEQFF.

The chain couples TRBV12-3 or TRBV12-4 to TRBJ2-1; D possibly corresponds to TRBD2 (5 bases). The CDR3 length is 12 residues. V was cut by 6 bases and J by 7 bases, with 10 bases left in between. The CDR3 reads CASRRTENEQFF. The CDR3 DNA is TGTGCCAGCAGGAGGACTGAGAATGAGCAGTTCTTC.

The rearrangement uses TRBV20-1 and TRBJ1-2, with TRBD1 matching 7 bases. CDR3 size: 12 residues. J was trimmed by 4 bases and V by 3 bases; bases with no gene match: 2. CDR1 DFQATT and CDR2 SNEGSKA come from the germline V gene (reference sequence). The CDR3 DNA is TGCAGTGCTAGTAGGGACAGCTATGGCTACACCTTC. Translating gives CSASRDSYGYTF.

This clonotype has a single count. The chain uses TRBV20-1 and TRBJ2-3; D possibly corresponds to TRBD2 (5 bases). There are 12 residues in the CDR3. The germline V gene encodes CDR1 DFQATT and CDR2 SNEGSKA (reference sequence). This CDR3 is CSTRGYTDTQYF. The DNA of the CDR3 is TGCAGCACTAGAGGGTACACAGATACGCAGTATTTT.

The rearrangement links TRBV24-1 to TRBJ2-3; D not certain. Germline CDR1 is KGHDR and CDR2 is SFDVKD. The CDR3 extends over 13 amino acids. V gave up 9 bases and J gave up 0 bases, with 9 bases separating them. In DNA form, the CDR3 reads TGTGCCACCGGTGTTGGCAGCACAGATACGCAGTATTTT. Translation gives CATGVGSTDTQYF.

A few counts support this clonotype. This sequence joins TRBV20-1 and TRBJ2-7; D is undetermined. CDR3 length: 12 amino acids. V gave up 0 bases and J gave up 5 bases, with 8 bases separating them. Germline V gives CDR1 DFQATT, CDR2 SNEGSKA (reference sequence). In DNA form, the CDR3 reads TGCAGTGCTAGAGACCTTTCGAACGAGCAGTACTTC. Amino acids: CSARDLSNEQYF.